Listed below are T cell receptor beta chains from one sample, sequenced in a study of blood T cells in healthy people across ages. Via MiXCR, TCRdb re-called the 5' RACE reads, giving one row per CDR3 protein. Seen here are around 1.5 million distinct CDR3 sequences, around 59% observed once, and the top ten hold 5% to 7%. Source material: blood. These receptors all stem from a man between 18 and 29 years old in good health. Both conserved end residues are part of each CDR3. Fields, in order: J gene, D gene, V gene, clone size, CDR3 DNA, CDR3 protein. D genes are given only for firm matches. Only part of the rows carry a size: once, few, many, or a class if the clone is expanded.

TRBJ1-2	NA	TRBV6-2/TRBV6-3	NA	TGTGCCAGCAGTGTGCACTGGAGCTATGGCTACACCTTC	CASSVHWSYGYTF
TRBJ2-4	NA	TRBV13	NA	TGTGCCAGCAGCGACAGTCCCAAAAACATTCAGTACTTC	CASSDSPKNIQYF
TRBJ2-1	NA	TRBV11-2	NA	TGTGCCAGCAGCTTAGATGGAACGGAGCTAGAGACCCAGTTCTTC	CASSLDGTELETQFF
TRBJ2-7	TRBD1	TRBV4-1	few	TGCGCCAGCAGCCAAGCATCCGGGACAGGGGACTACGAGCAGTACTTC	CASSQASGTGDYEQYF
TRBJ2-3	NA	TRBV11-1	few	TGTGCCAGCAGCTTAGCGACCCTAGGAGATACGCAGTATTTT	CASSLATLGDTQYF
TRBJ2-5	NA	TRBV7-2	NA	TGTGCCAGCAGCTTAGGTGGCAGCAGTTCGGAGACCCAGTACTTC	CASSLGGSSSETQYF
TRBJ2-3	TRBD2	TRBV5-1	NA	TGCGCCAGCAGACCGGAGGGACTAGCGGGGACAGATACGCAGTATTTT	CASRPEGLAGTDTQYF
TRBJ2-3	NA	TRBV15	NA	TGTGCCACCAGTAGAGATCCAGATACGCAGTATTTT	CATSRDPDTQYF
TRBJ2-5	NA	TRBV24-1	NA	TGTGCCACCAGTGAAGTAGGAGTACAAGAGACCCAGTACTTC	CATSEVGVQETQYF
TRBJ2-1	NA	TRBV28	NA	TGTGCCAGCAAGTCGTTGTTGGGCCCCCTAGAGCAGTTCTTC	CASKSLLGPLEQFF
TRBJ1-1	TRBD1	TRBV20-1	few	TGCAGTGCTCCGGACAGGGGGCTTGACACTGAAGCTTTCTTT	CSAPDRGLDTEAFF
TRBJ2-3	NA	TRBV6-6	NA	TGTGCCAGCAGTTCCGCTGGGCAGTCAGATACGCAGTATTTT	CASSSAGQSDTQYF
TRBJ2-3	TRBD2	TRBV20-1	NA	TGCAGTGCTAGAGTCGGGACTAGTCTCACAGATACGCAGTATTTT	CSARVGTSLTDTQYF
TRBJ2-2	TRBD1	TRBV7-9	few	TGTGCCTATGACAGGGACACCGGGGAGCTGTTTTTT	CAYDRDTGELFF
TRBJ1-6	NA	TRBV12-3/TRBV12-4	NA	TGTGCCAGCAGTTTCGAAAACAGGGCTTCACCCCTCCACTTT	CASSFENRASPLHF
TRBJ1-6	NA	TRBV6-2/TRBV6-3	NA	TGTGCCAGCAGCCCCTCCGGGGCTTCACCCCTCCACTTT	CASSPSGASPLHF